The rows below give T cell receptor beta chains drawn from one sample of a study of naive CD8 T cells in extremely preterm neonates. Clones were sequenced by immunoSEQ multiplex PCR, and TCRdb holds only the in-frame ones, with some missing. The sample shows around 4,900 clones, nearly 99% of them seen only once. The sample comprised naive CD8+ T cells from blood. Receptors were obtained from a human donor in good health. The CDR3 runs from the conserved cysteine through the conserved F or W. The D gene is left open where the match is weak. Clone size, where shown, is once, few, many, or a class for clones that have expanded.

V: TRBV27
D: TRBD2
J: TRBJ2-7
size: NA
CDR3: CASSLGLAYEQYF
DNA: TGTGCCAGCAGTTTGGGACTAGCTTACGAGCAGTACTTC

V: TRBV5-1
D: NA
J: TRBJ1-1
size: NA
CDR3: CASSLDYGWSTEAFF
DNA: TGCGCCAGCAGCTTGGATTACGGTTGGAGCACTGAAGCTTTCTTT

V: TRBV9
D: NA
J: TRBJ2-2
size: NA
CDR3: CASGRGNTGELFF
DNA: TGTGCCAGTGGTCGGGGAAACACCGGGGAGCTGTTTTTT

V: TRBV7-9
D: NA
J: TRBJ2-7
size: NA
CDR3: CASSLPRENYEQYF
DNA: TGTGCCAGCAGCTTACCGAGGGAGAACTACGAGCAGTACTTC

V: TRBV25-1
D: NA
J: TRBJ2-3
size: NA
CDR3: CASSPPTDTSTDTQYF
DNA: TGTGCCAGCAGTCCACCGACAGATACTAGCACAGATACGCAGTATTTT

V: TRBV11-3
D: TRBD2
J: TRBJ2-7
size: NA
CDR3: CASSLGRPSGEASYEQYF
DNA: TGTGCCAGCAGCTTAGGGCGGCCTAGCGGAGAAGCCTCCTACGAGCAGTACTTC

V: TRBV2
D: TRBD1
J: TRBJ1-6
size: NA
CDR3: CANGDSSYNSPLHF
DNA: TGTGCCAACGGGGACAGCTCCTATAATTCACCCCTCCACTTT

V: TRBV18
D: TRBD1
J: TRBJ2-1
size: NA
CDR3: CASSPSDREVNEQFF
DNA: TGTGCCAGCTCACCAAGTGACAGGGAAGTAAATGAGCAGTTCTTC

V: TRBV27
D: TRBD1
J: TRBJ1-4
size: NA
CDR3: CASSFTPGTGSVNEKLFF
DNA: TGTGCCAGCAGTTTCACCCCCGGGACAGGGAGTGTCAATGAAAAACTGTTTTTT

V: TRBV11-2
D: TRBD2
J: TRBJ2-1
size: NA
CDR3: CASSWVGGRANEQFF
DNA: TGTGCCAGCAGCTGGGTCGGCGGGAGGGCTAATGAGCAGTTCTTC

V: TRBV7-6
D: TRBD1
J: TRBJ2-7
size: NA
CDR3: CASRPKGQTYEQYF
DNA: TGTGCCAGCAGACCTAAGGGACAGACGTACGAGCAGTACTTC

V: TRBV5-4
D: NA
J: TRBJ2-6
size: once
CDR3: CASSLLSSGANVLTF
DNA: TGTGCCAGCAGCTTGCTCAGCTCTGGGGCCAACGTCCTGACTTTC

V: TRBV28
D: TRBD2
J: TRBJ2-7
size: NA
CDR3: CASSLNPLVVAGGYEQYF
DNA: TGTGCCAGCAGTTTAAATCCACTCGTAGTAGCGGGAGGCTACGAGCAGTACTTC

V: TRBV4-3
D: TRBD2
J: TRBJ2-1
size: NA
CDR3: CASSHGTSGTYYNEQFF
DNA: TGCGCCAGCAGCCACGGGACTAGCGGGACTTACTACAATGAGCAGTTCTTC

V: TRBV19
D: NA
J: TRBJ2-7
size: once
CDR3: CASSMSRGGYEQYF
DNA: TGTGCCAGTAGTATGAGCAGGGGCGGGTACGAGCAGTACTTC

V: TRBV4-2
D: NA
J: TRBJ2-3
size: NA
CDR3: CASSQEAGGTDTQYF
DNA: TGTGCCAGCAGCCAAGAGGCAGGGGGCACAGATACGCAGTATTTT

V: TRBV7-7
D: NA
J: TRBJ2-3
size: NA
CDR3: CASSPSVGRVTDTQYF
DNA: TGTGCTAGCAGCCCCTCGGTAGGGCGGGTGACAGATACGCAGTATTTT

V: TRBV27
D: TRBD2
J: TRBJ2-1
size: NA
CDR3: CASSSGTSGSGSYNEQFF
DNA: TGTGCCAGCAGTTCCGGGACTAGCGGGAGTGGGTCCTACAATGAGCAGTTCTTC

V: TRBV7-9
D: TRBD2
J: TRBJ2-3
size: NA
CDR3: CASSFVTSGGTDTQYF
DNA: TGTGCCAGCAGCTTTGTAACTAGCGGCGGCACAGATACGCAGTATTTT

V: TRBV6-5
D: NA
J: TRBJ2-1
size: NA
CDR3: CASSGQLNEQFF
DNA: TGTGCCAGCAGTGGACAGTTAAATGAGCAGTTCTTC

V: TRBV5-1
D: NA
J: TRBJ2-3
size: NA
CDR3: CASSLGSGPADTQYF
DNA: TGCGCCAGCAGCTTAGGTAGCGGACCCGCAGATACGCAGTATTTT

V: TRBV2
D: NA
J: TRBJ1-2
size: NA
CDR3: CASSERGLGTSLLNYGYTF
DNA: TGTGCCAGCAGTGAACGCGGTTTGGGGACATCTCTCCTTAACTATGGCTACACCTTC

V: TRBV19
D: NA
J: TRBJ1-1
size: NA
CDR3: CASSIVIWPTNTEAFF
DNA: TGTGCCAGTAGTATAGTAATCTGGCCCACGAACACTGAAGCTTTCTTT

V: TRBV4-1
D: TRBD1
J: TRBJ2-7
size: NA
CDR3: CASSFRRGSSYEQYF
DNA: TGCGCCAGCAGCTTCCGCAGGGGGAGCTCCTACGAGCAGTACTTC

V: TRBV5-1
D: TRBD1
J: TRBJ2-5
size: NA
CDR3: CASSLSLTGGQETQYF
DNA: TGCGCCAGCAGCTTGTCTCTGACAGGGGGCCAAGAGACCCAGTACTTC

V: TRBV11-2
D: NA
J: TRBJ2-7
size: NA
CDR3: CASSLVGVGSSYEQYF
DNA: TGTGCCAGCAGCTTAGTAGGGGTTGGGTCCTCCTACGAGCAGTACTTC

V: TRBV19
D: TRBD1
J: TRBJ2-3
size: NA
CDR3: CASSIRDRGSGDTQYF
DNA: TGTGCCAGTAGTATCCGGGACAGGGGGTCAGGAGATACGCAGTATTTT

V: TRBV7-9
D: NA
J: TRBJ2-2
size: NA
CDR3: CASSLARGNTGELFF
DNA: TGTGCCAGCAGCTTAGCGAGAGGGAACACCGGGGAGCTGTTTTTT

V: TRBV7-8
D: TRBD2
J: TRBJ2-5
size: NA
CDR3: CASSSLAGEGARDF
DNA: TGTGCCAGCAGCTCCCTAGCGGGAGAAGGGGCCCGGGACTTC

V: TRBV27
D: TRBD2
J: TRBJ2-7
size: NA
CDR3: CASSLPGTSGRGEQYF
DNA: TGTGCCAGCAGTTTACCCGGGACTAGCGGGAGAGGGGAGCAGTACTTC

V: TRBV10-3
D: NA
J: TRBJ1-2
size: NA
CDR3: CAISGGGLGGTYGYTF
DNA: TGTGCCATCAGTGGGGGGGGTCTCGGAGGTACCTATGGCTACACCTTC

V: TRBV19
D: TRBD1
J: TRBJ2-1
size: once
CDR3: CASSLAGGYNEQFF
DNA: TGTGCCAGTAGCCTCGCAGGGGGCTACAATGAGCAGTTCTTC

V: TRBV7-6
D: NA
J: TRBJ1-3
size: NA
CDR3: CASSHRVGNTIYF
DNA: TGTGCCAGCAGCCACAGGGTTGGAAACACCATATATTTT

V: TRBV7-9
D: TRBD2
J: TRBJ2-1
size: NA
CDR3: CASSSGTSWYNEQFF
DNA: TGTGCCAGCAGCTCTGGGACTAGCTGGTACAATGAGCAGTTCTTC

V: TRBV27
D: NA
J: TRBJ2-1
size: NA
CDR3: CASSSVRTYNEQFF
DNA: TGTGCCAGCAGTTCAGTTCGAACCTACAATGAGCAGTTCTTC

V: TRBV5-5
D: NA
J: TRBJ1-1
size: once
CDR3: CASSLTGMNTEAFF
DNA: TGTGCCAGCAGCTTGACGGGGATGAACACTGAAGCTTTCTTT

V: TRBV4-1
D: TRBD1
J: TRBJ1-1
size: once
CDR3: CASSQGGRGTEAFF
DNA: TGCGCCAGCAGCCAAGGGGGCAGGGGGACTGAAGCTTTCTTT

V: TRBV5-6
D: NA
J: TRBJ2-7
size: NA
CDR3: CASSSHGTTLAYEQYF
DNA: TGTGCCAGCAGCAGTCACGGGACAACGCTCGCCTACGAGCAGTACTTC

V: TRBV28
D: NA
J: TRBJ2-1
size: NA
CDR3: CASTQGQGTYNEQFF
DNA: TGTGCCAGCACCCAAGGGCAGGGCACCTACAATGAGCAGTTCTTC

V: TRBV29-1
D: TRBD1
J: TRBJ2-5
size: once
CDR3: CSGQGDGETQYF
DNA: TGCAGCGGACAGGGGGACGGAGAGACCCAGTACTTC

V: TRBV10-3
D: TRBD1
J: TRBJ1-3
size: NA
CDR3: CVISDRGSNTIYF
DNA: TGTGTCATCAGCGACAGGGGATCGAACACCATATATTTT

V: TRBV27
D: NA
J: TRBJ2-2
size: NA
CDR3: CASSWGGNTGELFF
DNA: TGTGCCAGCAGTTGGGGAGGGAACACCGGGGAGCTGTTTTTT

V: TRBV27
D: NA
J: TRBJ2-6
size: NA
CDR3: CASSSILSGANVLTF
DNA: TGTGCCAGCAGTTCAATACTCTCTGGGGCCAACGTCCTGACTTTC

V: TRBV7-9
D: NA
J: TRBJ2-3
size: NA
CDR3: CASSFTLGADTQYF
DNA: TGTGCCAGCAGCTTCACTTTAGGGGCAGATACGCAGTATTTT

V: TRBV27
D: NA
J: TRBJ2-7
size: NA
CDR3: CASSPWTLSSYEQYF
DNA: TGTGCCAGCAGCCCCTGGACTCTCAGCTCCTACGAGCAGTACTTC

V: TRBV6-5
D: NA
J: TRBJ1-2
size: NA
CDR3: CASSYAGSGGYTF
DNA: TGTGCCAGCAGTTACGCCGGGTCCGGTGGCTACACCTTC

V: TRBV12-5
D: TRBD1
J: TRBJ2-3
size: NA
CDR3: CASGPEGADTDTQYF
DNA: TGTGCTAGTGGTCCTGAGGGGGCCGACACAGATACGCAGTATTTT

V: TRBV5-1
D: TRBD1
J: TRBJ2-2
size: NA
CDR3: CASGSTGGTGELFF
DNA: TGCGCCAGCGGATCAACAGGGGGCACCGGGGAGCTGTTTTTT

V: TRBV7-2
D: NA
J: TRBJ2-7
size: NA
CDR3: CASSRDPSYEQYF
DNA: TGTGCCAGCAGTCGTGACCCTAGCTACGAGCAGTACTTC

V: TRBV7-9
D: TRBD1
J: TRBJ1-1
size: NA
CDR3: CASSLAGTGNEAFF
DNA: TGTGCCAGCAGCTTAGCGGGGACAGGGAATGAAGCTTTCTTT

V: TRBV27
D: NA
J: TRBJ1-5
size: NA
CDR3: CASKLTKNINQPQHF
DNA: TGTGCCAGCAAACTAACGAAAAATATAAATCAGCCCCAGCATTTT

V: TRBV5-5
D: TRBD1
J: TRBJ1-2
size: NA
CDR3: CASSPDRGLNYGYTF
DNA: TGTGCCAGCAGCCCCGACAGGGGGCTTAACTATGGCTACACCTTC

V: TRBV10-3
D: TRBD2
J: TRBJ2-2
size: NA
CDR3: CAISEAGVPGELFF
DNA: TGTGCCATCAGTGAAGCGGGAGTACCCGGGGAGCTGTTTTTT